This TCR beta chain was retrieved from a study of T cell changes during pregnancy in multiple sclerosis. The data were produced by immunoSEQ multiplex PCR, yet TCRdb's version contains in-frame clones alone and is incomplete. Of approximately 71,000 clones listed, approximately 92% are singletons. The sample holds one count of this clone. This receptor was identified in a female donor with multiple sclerosis, enrolled in a pregnancy study. The material was peripheral blood, obtained in the second trimester of pregnancy.

The CDR3 here is CASSIDHRGRGLRNEQFF. In nucleotides, the CDR3 is TGTGCCAGTAGTATAGATCACAGGGGCAGGGGGCTTCGGAATGAGCAGTTCTTC. This rearrangement joins TRBV19 to TRBJ2-1; TRBD1 matches 8 bases. Losses at the gene ends were 0 bases for V and 7 bases for J; bases not matched to a gene: 14. Germline V gene sequence: CDR1 LNHDA, CDR2 SQIVND (reference sequence). CDR3 size: 18 residues. Using reference TRBV19 and TRBJ2-1 for the parts outside the CDR3, the full variable domain is DGGITQSPKYLFRKEGQNVTLSCEQNLNHDAMYWYRQDPGQGLRLIYYSQIVNDFQKGDIAEGYSVSREKKESFPLTVTSAQKNPTAFYLCASSIDHRGRGLRNEQFFGPGTRLTVL.